This T cell receptor (beta chain) emerged from a study of shared clonotypes between healthy human individuals. Study-wide points: Around 5.3% of naive CD4 clonotypes were shared across a handful of donors. Limitation of the genetic and exposure-history diversity represented came from the few donors.

Clones were read by immunoSEQ multiplex PCR, and TCRdb kept only the in-frame ones, dropping some. The table includes 850,000 to 1,200,000 clones, roughly 75% detected once. This clone was observed a single time. Its antigen is undetermined. This clonotype was obtained from a man aged 18 to 35 in good health. The sequenced sample was memory CD4+ T cells sorted from blood. Subset noted: CD45RA-negative fraction.

This CDR3 reads CASRDAAQETQYF. DNA of the CDR3: TGTGCCAGCCGGGACGCCGCCCAAGAGACCCAGTACTTC. The chain links TRBV6-6 to TRBJ2-5; D assignment may be TRBD1 or TRBD2 (5 bases each). V shed 8 bases and J shed 1 base, with 11 bases lying between them. CDR3 length: 13 amino acids. The germline CDR1 and CDR2 sequences are MNHNY and SVGAGI (reference sequence).